The clone carrying this T cell receptor beta chain was found a few times. The antigen is not known. The data are from a study of blood T cells in healthy people across ages. Study as a whole: In model experiments, template switching was able to capture about one barcoded beta molecule for every two T cells that were present.

Whole-study results and caveats: Strong correlation linked observed beta diversity and percent naive T cells.

The ends were cut back, 0 bases at V and 3 bases at J, with 9 bases in the middle. In germline, CDR1 is SGDLS, CDR2 YYNGEE. CDR3 size: 15 residues. Alongside a J-beta primer mix, a sample-barcoded 5' primer served in a second PCR lasting 7 to 11 cycles. The study obtained at least 3 million CDR3-containing paired-end reads from every sample. Each CDR3 protein gets one entry after TCRdb re-called the 5' RACE reads with MiXCR. The sample holds about 510,000 distinct CDR3 sequences; roughly a quarter are singletons and the top ten take about 3.3%. These data were also filed under a second study, of T cells of mothers and their children. That paper states: The study obtained over 8 million TCR beta CDR3 reads per mother and some 3 million per child.

J is TRBJ1-4 and V is TRBV9; D ambiguous. The source of this sequence is a boy aged 2 to 9 in good health. Sample: blood. The CDR3 loop reads CASSVAWGANEKLFF. In nucleotides, the CDR3 is TGTGCCAGCAGCGTAGCTTGGGGAGCTAATGAAAAACTGTTTTTT.